This T cell receptor (beta chain) was sequenced during a study of CXCR3-negative and CXCR3-positive naive CD8 T cells. CD45RO-CCR7+CD27+CD95- defined naive CD8+ T cells. A note on this clonotype: Antigen: not known.

Study-wide results and caveats: Naive subsets did not differ in surface CD5, and TRB CDR3 properties served to infer TCR strength. Sequencing showed both naive subsets with comparably high diversity, and memory CD8+ cells much lower.

Carrying UMI labels, the TRB cDNA libraries were prepared through 5' RACE. TCRdb reanalyzed the 5' RACE reads and collapses them to one entry per CDR3 protein, without DNA. In total, the table holds 100,000 to 150,000 distinct CDR3 sequences. The CDR3 totals 14 residues. The germline V gene encodes CDR1 MDHEN and CDR2 SYDVKM. This chain joins TRBV28 and TRBJ2-7; TCRdb picks TRBD1, but there is no DNA to check that call. Sequencing used naive CXCR3- CD8+ T cells from blood. Subset here: CD45RO-CCR7+CD27+CD95- naive CD8+ T cells lacking CXCR3 (TNR3-). The sequence was collected from a human donor in good health. Some clones in this sample may be carry-over from other donors' samples. CDR3 sequence reads: CASSTPGQGYEQYF.